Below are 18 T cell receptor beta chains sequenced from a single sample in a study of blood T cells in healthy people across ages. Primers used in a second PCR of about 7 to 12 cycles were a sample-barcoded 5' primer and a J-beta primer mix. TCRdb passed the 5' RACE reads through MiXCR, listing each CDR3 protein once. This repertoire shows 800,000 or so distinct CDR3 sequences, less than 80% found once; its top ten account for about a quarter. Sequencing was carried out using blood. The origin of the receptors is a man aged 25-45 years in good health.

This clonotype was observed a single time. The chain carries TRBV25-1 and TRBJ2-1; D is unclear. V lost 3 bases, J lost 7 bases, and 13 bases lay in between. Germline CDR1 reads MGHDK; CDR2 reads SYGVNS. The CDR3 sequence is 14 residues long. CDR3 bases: TGTGCCAGCAGTGAGCAGATCTATGCGAATGAGCAGTTCTTC. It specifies CASSEQIYANEQFF.

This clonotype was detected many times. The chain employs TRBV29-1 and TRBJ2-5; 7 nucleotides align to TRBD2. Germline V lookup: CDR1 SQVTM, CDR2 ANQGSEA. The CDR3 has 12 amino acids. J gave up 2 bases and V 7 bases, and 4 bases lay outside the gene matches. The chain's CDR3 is CSGWEGQETQYF. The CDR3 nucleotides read TGCAGCGGGTGGGAGGGACAAGAGACCCAGTACTTC.

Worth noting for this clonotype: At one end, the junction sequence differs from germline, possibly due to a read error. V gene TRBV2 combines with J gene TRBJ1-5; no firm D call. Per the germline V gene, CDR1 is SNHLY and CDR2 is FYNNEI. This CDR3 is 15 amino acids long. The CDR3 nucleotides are TGTGCCAGCAGTGAAGGGCGCCGAACCAATCAGCTCCAGCATTTT. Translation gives CASSEGRRTNQLQHF.

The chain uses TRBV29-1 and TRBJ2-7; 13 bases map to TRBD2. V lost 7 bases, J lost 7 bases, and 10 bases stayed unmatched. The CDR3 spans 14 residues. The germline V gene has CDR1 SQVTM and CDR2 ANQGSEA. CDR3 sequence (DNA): TGCAGCGGCACTAGCGGGGGGGCGACCGGGGAGCAGTACTTC. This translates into CSGTSGGATGEQYF.

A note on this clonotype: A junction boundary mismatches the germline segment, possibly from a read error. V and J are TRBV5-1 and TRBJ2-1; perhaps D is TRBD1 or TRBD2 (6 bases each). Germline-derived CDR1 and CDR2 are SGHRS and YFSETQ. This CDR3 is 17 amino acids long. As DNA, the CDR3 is TGCGCCGGCAGCTACCCCGGGACACCCAAGGAGGGCAATGAGCAGTTCTTC. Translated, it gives CAGSYPGTPKEGNEQFF.

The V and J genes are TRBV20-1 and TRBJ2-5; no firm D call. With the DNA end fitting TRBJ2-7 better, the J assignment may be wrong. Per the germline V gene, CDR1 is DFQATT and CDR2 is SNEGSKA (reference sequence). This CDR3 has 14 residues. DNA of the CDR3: TGCAGTGCGTCGTGGGGTTTTGTCCCCTACGAGCAGTACTTC. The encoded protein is CSASWGFVPYEQYF.

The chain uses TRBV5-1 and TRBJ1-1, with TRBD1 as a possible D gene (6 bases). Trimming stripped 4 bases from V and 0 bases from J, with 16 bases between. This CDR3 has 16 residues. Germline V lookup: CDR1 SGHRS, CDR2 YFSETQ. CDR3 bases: TGCGCCAGCAGCCGGGGGCCCACGGGCATGAACACTGAAGCTTTCTTT. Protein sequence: CASSRGPTGMNTEAFF.

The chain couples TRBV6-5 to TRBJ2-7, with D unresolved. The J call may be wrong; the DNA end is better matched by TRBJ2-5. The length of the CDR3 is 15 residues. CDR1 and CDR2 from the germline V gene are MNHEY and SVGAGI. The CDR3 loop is CASSYSWDVLETQYF. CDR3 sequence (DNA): TGTGCCAGCAGTTACTCCTGGGATGTCTTAGAGACCCAGTACTTC.

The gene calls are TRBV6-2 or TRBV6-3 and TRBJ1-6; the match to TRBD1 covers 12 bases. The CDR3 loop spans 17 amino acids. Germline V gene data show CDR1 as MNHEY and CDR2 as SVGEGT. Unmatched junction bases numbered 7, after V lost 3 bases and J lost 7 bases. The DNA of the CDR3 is TGTGCCAGCAGTTATTCCGGGACAGGGGGCGCGAATTCACCCCTCCACTTT. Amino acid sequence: CASSYSGTGGANSPLHF.

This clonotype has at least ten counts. The CDR3 nucleotides read TGTGCCAGCTCCGACCTCGCGGACAGGAAGGTCCACGAGCAGTACTTC. Amino acid sequence: CASSDLADRKVHEQYF. V usage is TRBV6-2 or TRBV6-3 and J usage is TRBJ2-7; 7 bases are a match to TRBD1. The CDR3 spans 16 residues. V trimming: 8 bases; J trimming: 5 bases; junction bases outside the gene matches: 18. The germline V gene has CDR1 MNHEY and CDR2 SVGEGT.

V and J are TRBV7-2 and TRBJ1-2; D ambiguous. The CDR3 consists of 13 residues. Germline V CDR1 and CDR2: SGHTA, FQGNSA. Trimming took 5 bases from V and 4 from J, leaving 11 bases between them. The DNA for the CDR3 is TGTGCCAGCAGCCCCTTTAGGAGCTATGGCTACACCTTC. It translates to CASSPFRSYGYTF.

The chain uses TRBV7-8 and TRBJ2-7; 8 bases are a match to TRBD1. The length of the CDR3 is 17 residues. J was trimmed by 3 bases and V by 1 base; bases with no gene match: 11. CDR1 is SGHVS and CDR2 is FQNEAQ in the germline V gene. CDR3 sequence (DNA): TGTGCCAGCAGCTTAGAGTTTTTAGGACAGGGCCTCTACGAGCAGTACTTC. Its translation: CASSLEFLGQGLYEQYF. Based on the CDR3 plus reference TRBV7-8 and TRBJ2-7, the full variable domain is GAGVSQSPRYKVAKRGQDVALRCDPISGHVSLFWYQQALGQGPEFLTYFQNEAQLDKSGLPSDRFFAERPEGSVSTLKIQRTQQEDSAVYLCASSLEFLGQGLYEQYFGPGTRLTVT.

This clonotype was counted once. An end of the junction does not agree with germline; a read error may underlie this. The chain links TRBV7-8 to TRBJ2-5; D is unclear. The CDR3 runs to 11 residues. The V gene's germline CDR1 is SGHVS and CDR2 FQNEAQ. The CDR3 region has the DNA TGTGCCAGCAAGATCCAAGGGACCCAGTACTTC. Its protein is CASKIQGTQYF.

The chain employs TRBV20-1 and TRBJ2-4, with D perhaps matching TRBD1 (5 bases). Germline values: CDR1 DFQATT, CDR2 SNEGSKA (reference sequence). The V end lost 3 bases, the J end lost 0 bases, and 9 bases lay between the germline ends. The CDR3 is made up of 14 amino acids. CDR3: CSARATVAKNIQYF. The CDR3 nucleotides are TGCAGTGCTAGGGCGACAGTAGCCAAAAACATTCAGTACTTC.

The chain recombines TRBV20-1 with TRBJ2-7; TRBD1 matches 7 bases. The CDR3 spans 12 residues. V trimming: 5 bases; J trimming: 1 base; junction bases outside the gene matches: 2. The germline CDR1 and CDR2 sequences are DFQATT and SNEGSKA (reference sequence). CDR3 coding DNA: TGCAGTGCTTCGGGACAGTCCTACGAGCAGTACTTC. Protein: CSASGQSYEQYF.

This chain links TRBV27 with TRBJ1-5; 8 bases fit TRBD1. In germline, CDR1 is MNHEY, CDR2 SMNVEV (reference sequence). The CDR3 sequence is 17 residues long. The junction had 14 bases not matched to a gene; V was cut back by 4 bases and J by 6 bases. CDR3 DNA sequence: TGTGCCAGCAGTTCCTACCACAGGGGGGCAGGGGGTCAGCCCCAGCATTTT. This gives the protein CASSSYHRGAGGQPQHF.

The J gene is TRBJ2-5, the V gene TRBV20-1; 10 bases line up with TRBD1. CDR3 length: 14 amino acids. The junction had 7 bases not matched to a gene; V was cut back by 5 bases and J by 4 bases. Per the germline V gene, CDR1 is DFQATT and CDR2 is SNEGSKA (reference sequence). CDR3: CSADPGQGRETQYF. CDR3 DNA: TGCAGTGCTGATCCGGGACAGGGGAGAGAGACCCAGTACTTC.

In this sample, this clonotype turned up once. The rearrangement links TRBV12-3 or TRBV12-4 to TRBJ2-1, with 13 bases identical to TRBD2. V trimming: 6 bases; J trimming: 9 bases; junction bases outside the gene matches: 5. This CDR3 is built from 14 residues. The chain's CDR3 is CASSQRTSGGEQFF. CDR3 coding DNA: TGTGCCAGCAGCCAACGGACTAGCGGGGGTGAGCAGTTCTTC.